The rows below give T cell receptor beta chains drawn from one sample of a study of blood T cell repertoires in COVID-19. Measured with immunoSEQ multiplex PCR; TCRdb has only the in-frame clones, and not every one. The sample has roughly 66,000 clones, about 80% seen once. The specimen sequenced was peripheral blood. These receptors were collected from a man in his 60s with acute or convalescent COVID-19. Both conserved end residues are part of each CDR3. The order of the fields is J gene, V gene, CDR3 protein.

j_call: TRBJ1-3; v_call: TRBV19; cdr3_aa: CASSRRDSSGNTIYF
j_call: TRBJ1-1; v_call: TRBV2; cdr3_aa: CASSVLQLNTEAFF
j_call: TRBJ1-4; v_call: TRBV30; cdr3_aa: CAWRLGQADEKLFF
j_call: TRBJ2-2; v_call: TRBV30; cdr3_aa: CAWRGRSLAGRVGELFF
j_call: TRBJ2-2; v_call: TRBV7-9; cdr3_aa: CASSSWDKRAGELFF
j_call: TRBJ1-1; v_call: TRBV4-3; cdr3_aa: CASSQTQGGETEAFF
j_call: TRBJ2-1; v_call: TRBV6-5; cdr3_aa: CASRRDWSSYNEQFF
j_call: TRBJ1-2; v_call: TRBV2; cdr3_aa: CASSEDQGARYGYTF
j_call: TRBJ2-5; v_call: TRBV5-1; cdr3_aa: CASSLQDKSQETQYF
j_call: TRBJ1-1; v_call: TRBV5-1; cdr3_aa: CASSYGQGVNTEAFF
j_call: TRBJ2-3; v_call: TRBV5-4; cdr3_aa: CASSWGLAYTDTQYF
j_call: TRBJ1-1; v_call: TRBV2; cdr3_aa: CANTRTGVNTEAFF
j_call: TRBJ2-1; v_call: TRBV7-2; cdr3_aa: CASSQIPGQGSLQFF
j_call: TRBJ1-1; v_call: TRBV5-4; cdr3_aa: CASSLGQHMNTEAFF
j_call: TRBJ1-2; v_call: TRBV5-6; cdr3_aa: CASSPGRSYGYTF
j_call: TRBJ2-3; v_call: TRBV7-8; cdr3_aa: CASSLRGGDRTDTQYF
j_call: TRBJ1-6; v_call: TRBV9; cdr3_aa: CASSVDRGSYNSPLHF